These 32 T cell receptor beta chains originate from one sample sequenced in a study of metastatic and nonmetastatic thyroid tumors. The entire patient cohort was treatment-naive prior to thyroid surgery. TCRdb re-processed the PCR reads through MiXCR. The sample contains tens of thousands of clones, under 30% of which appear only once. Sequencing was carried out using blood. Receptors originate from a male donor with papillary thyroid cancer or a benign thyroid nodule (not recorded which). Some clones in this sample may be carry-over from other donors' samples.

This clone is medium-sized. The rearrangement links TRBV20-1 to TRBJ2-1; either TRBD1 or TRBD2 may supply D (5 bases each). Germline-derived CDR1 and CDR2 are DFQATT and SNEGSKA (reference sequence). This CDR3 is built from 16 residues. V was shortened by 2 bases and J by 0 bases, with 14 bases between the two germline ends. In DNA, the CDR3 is TGCAGTGCTAGACGATCGGGGCTAAGCTCCTACAATGAGCAGTTCTTC. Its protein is CSARRSGLSSYNEQFF.

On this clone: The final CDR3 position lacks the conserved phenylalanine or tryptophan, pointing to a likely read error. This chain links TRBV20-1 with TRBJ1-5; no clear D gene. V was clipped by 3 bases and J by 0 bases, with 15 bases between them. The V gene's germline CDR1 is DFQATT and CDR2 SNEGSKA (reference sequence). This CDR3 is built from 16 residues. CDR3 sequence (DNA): TGCAGTGCTAGTCTGGTAGGGTCTGGTAGCAATCAGCCCCAGCATCTT. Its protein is CSASLVGSGSNQPQHL.

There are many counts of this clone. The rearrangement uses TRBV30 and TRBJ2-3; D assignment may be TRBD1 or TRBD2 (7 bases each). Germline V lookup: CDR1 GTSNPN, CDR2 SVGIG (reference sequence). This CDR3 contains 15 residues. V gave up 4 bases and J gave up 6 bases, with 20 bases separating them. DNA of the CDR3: TGTGCCTGGAACATTGGGAGGGGGCAGTCGGATACGCAGTATTTT. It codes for CAWNIGRGQSDTQYF.

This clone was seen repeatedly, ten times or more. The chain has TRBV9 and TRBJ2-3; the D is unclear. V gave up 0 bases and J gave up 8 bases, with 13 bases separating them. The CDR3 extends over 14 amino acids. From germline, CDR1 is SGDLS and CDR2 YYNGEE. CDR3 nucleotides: TGTGCCAGCAGCGTAGATAGGGAAAGGGCTACGCAGTATTTT. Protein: CASSVDRERATQYF. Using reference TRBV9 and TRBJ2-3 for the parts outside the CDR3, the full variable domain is DSGVTQTPKHLITATGQRVTLRCSPRSGDLSVYWYQQSLDQGLQFLIQYYNGEERAKGNILERFSAQQFPDLHSELNLSSLELGDSALYFCASSVDRERATQYFGPGTRLTVL.

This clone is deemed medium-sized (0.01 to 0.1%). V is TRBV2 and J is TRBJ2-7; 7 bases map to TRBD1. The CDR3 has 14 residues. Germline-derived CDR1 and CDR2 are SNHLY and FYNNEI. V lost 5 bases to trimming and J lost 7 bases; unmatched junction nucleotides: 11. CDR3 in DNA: TGTGCCAGCAGTACGAGACAGGGAGTCTGGGAGCAGTACTTC. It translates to CASSTRQGVWEQYF.

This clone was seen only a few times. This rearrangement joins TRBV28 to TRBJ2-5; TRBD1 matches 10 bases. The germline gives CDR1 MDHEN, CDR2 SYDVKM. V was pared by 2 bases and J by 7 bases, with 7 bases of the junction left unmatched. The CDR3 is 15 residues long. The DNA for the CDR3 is TGTGCCAGCAGTTTAATGACAGGGGGCGCGGGGACCCAGTACTTC. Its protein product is CASSLMTGGAGTQYF.

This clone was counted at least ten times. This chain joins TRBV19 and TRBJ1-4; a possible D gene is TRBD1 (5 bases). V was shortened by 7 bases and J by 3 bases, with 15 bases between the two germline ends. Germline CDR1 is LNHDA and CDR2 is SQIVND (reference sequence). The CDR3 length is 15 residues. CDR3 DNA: TGTGCCAGTACCCTCCAGGGCAGGTCTAATGAAAAACTGTTTTTT. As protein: CASTLQGRSNEKLFF.

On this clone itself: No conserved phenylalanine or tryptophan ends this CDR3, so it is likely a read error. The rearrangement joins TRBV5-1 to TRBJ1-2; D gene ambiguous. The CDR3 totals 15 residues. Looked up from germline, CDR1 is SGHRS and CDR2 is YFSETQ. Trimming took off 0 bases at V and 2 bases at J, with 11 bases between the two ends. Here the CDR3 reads CASSLGGLGNYGYTI. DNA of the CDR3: TGCGCCAGCAGCTTGGGGGGTTTAGGGAACTATGGCTACACCATC.

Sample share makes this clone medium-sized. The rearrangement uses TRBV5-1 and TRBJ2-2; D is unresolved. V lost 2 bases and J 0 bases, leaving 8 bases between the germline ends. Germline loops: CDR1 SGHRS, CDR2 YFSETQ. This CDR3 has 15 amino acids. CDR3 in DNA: TGCGCCAGCAGCTTTATGGGCCCGAACACCGGGGAGCTGTTTTTT. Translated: CASSFMGPNTGELFF.

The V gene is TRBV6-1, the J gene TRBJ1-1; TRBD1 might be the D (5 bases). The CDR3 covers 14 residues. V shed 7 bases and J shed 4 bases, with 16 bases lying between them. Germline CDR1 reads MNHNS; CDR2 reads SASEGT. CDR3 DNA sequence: TGTGCCAGCAAGGCGGGGGGGTACGGCACTGAAGCTTTCTTT. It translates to CASKAGGYGTEAFF.

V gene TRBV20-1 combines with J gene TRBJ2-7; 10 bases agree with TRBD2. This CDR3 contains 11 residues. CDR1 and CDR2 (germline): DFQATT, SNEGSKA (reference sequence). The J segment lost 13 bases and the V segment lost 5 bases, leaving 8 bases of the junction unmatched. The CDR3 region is CSALPSSGSYF. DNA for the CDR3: TGCAGTGCTTTGCCCTCTAGCGGGAGTTACTTC.

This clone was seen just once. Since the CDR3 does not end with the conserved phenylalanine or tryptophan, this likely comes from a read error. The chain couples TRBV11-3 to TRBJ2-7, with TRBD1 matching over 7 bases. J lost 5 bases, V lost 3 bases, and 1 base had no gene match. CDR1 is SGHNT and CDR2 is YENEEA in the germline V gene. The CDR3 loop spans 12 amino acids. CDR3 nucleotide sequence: TGTGCCAGCAGCTTCGGACAGGACGAGCAGTACTCC. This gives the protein CASSFGQDEQYS.

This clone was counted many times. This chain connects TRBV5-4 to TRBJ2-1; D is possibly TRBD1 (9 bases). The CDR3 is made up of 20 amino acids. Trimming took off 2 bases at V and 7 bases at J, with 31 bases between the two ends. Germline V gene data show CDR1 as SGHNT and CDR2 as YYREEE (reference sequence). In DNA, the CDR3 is TGTGCCAGCAGCTTCCACAGGGGGCGGTTAGCGGGACCCAGGGGGAATGAGCAGTTCTTC. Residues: CASSFHRGRLAGPRGNEQFF.

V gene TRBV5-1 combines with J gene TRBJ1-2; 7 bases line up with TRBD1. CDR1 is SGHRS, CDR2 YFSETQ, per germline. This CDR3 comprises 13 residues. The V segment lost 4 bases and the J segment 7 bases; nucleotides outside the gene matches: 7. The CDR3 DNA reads TGCGCCAGCAGCGCGGACAGGCCTATTGGCTACACCTTC. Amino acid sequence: CASSADRPIGYTF.

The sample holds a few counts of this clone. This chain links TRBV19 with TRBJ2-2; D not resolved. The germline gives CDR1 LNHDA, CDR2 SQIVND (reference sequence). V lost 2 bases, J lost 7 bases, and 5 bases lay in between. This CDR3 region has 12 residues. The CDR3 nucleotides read TGTGCCAGTAGTATATTCAACGGGGAGCTGTTTTTT. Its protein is CASSIFNGELFF.

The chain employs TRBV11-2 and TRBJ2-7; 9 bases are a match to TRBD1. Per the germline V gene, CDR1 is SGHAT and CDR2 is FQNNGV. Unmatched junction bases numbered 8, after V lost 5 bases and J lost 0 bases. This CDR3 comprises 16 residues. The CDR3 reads CASSPMGQGTSYEQYF. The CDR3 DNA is TGTGCCAGCAGCCCAATGGGACAGGGCACCTCCTACGAGCAGTACTTC.

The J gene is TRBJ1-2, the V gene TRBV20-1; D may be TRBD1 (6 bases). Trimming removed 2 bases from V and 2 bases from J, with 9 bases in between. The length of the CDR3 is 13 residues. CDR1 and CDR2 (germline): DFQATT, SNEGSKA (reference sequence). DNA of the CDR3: TGCAGTGCTAGACCAGGACAGAACTATGGCTACACCTTC. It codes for CSARPGQNYGYTF.

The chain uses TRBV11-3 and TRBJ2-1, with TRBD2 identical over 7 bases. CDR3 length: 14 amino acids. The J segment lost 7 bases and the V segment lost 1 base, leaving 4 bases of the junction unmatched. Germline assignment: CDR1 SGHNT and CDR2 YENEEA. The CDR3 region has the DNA TGTGCCAGCAGCTTAGGAGGGCGGGGGAATGAGCAGTTCTTC. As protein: CASSLGGRGNEQFF.

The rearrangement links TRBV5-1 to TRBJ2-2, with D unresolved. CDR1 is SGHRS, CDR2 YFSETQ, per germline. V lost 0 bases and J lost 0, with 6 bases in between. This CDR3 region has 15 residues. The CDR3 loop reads CASSLEGTNTGELFF. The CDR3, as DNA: TGCGCCAGCAGCTTGGAGGGTACGAACACCGGGGAGCTGTTTTTT.

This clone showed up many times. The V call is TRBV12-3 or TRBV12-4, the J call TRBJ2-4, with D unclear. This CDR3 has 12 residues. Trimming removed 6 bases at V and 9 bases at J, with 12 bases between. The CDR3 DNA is TGTGCCAGCAGCCTCCAGCCGAGCATTCAGTACTTC. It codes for CASSLQPSIQYF.

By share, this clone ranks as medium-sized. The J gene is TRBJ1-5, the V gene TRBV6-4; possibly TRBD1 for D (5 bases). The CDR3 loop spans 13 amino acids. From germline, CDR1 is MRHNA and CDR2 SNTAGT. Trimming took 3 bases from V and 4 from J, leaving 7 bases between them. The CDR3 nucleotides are TGTGCCAGCAGTGAAGGGGCTAATCAGCCCCAGCATTTT. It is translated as CASSEGANQPQHF.

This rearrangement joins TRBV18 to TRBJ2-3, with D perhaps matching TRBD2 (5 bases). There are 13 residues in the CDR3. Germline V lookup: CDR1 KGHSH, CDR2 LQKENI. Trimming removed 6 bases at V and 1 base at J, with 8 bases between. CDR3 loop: CASSPGGTDTQYF. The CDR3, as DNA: TGTGCCAGCTCCCCCGGGGGCACAGATACGCAGTATTTT. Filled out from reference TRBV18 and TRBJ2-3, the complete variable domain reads NAGVMQNPRHLVRRRGQEARLRCSPMKGHSHVYWYRQLPEEGLKFMVYLQKENIIDESGMPKERFSAEFPKEGPSILRIQQVVRGDSAAYFCASSPGGTDTQYFGPGTRLTVL.

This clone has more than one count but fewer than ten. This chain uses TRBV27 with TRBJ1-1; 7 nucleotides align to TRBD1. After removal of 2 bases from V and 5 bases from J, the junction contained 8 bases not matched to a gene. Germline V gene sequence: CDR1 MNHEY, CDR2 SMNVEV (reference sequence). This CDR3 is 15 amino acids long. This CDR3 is CASSLSPSGGTEAFF. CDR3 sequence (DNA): TGTGCCAGCAGTTTAAGCCCTTCAGGGGGGACTGAAGCTTTCTTT.

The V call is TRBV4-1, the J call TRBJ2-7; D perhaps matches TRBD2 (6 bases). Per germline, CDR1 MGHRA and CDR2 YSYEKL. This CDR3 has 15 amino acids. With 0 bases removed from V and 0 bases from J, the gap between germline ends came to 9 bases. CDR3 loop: CASSQEEGSSYEQYF. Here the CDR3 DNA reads TGCGCCAGCAGCCAAGAGGAGGGGTCCTCCTACGAGCAGTACTTC.

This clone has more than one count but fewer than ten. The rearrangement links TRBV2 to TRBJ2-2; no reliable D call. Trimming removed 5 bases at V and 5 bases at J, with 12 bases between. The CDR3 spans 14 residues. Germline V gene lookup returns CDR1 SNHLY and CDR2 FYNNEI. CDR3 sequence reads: CASSLMVGTGELFF. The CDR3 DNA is TGTGCCAGCAGTTTAATGGTTGGGACCGGGGAGCTGTTTTTT. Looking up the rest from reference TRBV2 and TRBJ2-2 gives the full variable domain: EPEVTQTPSHQVTQMGQEVILRCVPISNHLYFYWYRQILGQKVEFLVSFYNNEISEKSEIFDDQFSVERPDGSNFTLKIRSTKLEDSAMYFCASSLMVGTGELFFGEGSRLTVL.

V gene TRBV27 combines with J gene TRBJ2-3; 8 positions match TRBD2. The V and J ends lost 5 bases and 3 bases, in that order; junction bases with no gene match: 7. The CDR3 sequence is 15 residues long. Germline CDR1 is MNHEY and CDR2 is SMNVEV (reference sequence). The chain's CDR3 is CASSASASGTDTQYF. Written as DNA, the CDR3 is TGTGCCAGCAGTGCCTCGGCTAGCGGGACAGATACGCAGTATTTT.

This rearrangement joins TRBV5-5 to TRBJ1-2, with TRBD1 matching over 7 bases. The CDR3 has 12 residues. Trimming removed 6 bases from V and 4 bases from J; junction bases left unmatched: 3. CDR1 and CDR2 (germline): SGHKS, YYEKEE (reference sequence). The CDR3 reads CASKEGAYGYTF. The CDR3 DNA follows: TGTGCCAGCAAGGAGGGGGCCTATGGCTACACCTTC.

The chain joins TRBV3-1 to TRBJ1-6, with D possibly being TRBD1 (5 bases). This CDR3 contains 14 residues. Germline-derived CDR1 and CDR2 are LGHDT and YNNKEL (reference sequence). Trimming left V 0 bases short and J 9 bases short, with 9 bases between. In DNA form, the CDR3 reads TGTGCCAGCAGCCAAGAATCCGGGACTTCACCCCTCCACTTT. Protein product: CASSQESGTSPLHF.

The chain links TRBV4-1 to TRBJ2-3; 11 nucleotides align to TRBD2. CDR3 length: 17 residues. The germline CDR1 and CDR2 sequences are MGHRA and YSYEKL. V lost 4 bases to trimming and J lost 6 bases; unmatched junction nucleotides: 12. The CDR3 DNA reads TGCGCCAGCAGCCCGATTAAGCTAGCGGGAGGCGCGGATACGCAGTATTTT. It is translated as CASSPIKLAGGADTQYF.

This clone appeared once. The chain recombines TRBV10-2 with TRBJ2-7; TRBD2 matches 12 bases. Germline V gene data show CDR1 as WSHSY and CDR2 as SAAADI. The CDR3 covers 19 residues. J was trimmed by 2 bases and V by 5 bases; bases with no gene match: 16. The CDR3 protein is CASSFGVWETSGRTYEQYF. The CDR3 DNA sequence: TGCGCCAGCAGTTTCGGGGTTTGGGAAACTAGCGGGAGGACCTACGAGCAGTACTTC.

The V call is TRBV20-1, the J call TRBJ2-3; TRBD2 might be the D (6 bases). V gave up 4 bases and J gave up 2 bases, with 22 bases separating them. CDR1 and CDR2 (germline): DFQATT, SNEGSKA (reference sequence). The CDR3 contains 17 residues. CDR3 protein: CSATSAPGTPYTDTQYF. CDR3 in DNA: TGCAGTGCTACTTCGGCTCCGGGGACTCCCTACACAGATACGCAGTATTTT.

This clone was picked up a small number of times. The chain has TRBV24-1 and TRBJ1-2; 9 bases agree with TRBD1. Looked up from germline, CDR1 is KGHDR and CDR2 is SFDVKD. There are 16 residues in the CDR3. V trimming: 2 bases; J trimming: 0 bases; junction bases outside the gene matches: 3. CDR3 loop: CATSDSRQGANYGYTF. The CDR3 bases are TGTGCCACCAGTGATTCCCGACAGGGGGCTAACTATGGCTACACCTTC.